These T cell receptor beta chains were read from a single sample in a study of T cell responses to AZD1222 COVID-19 vaccine. TCRdb's table, derived via immunoSEQ multiplex PCR, lists solely in-frame clones and lacks some. Of approximately 150,000 clones in the sample, just over 90% are singletons; the top ten hold 4% to 5.5%. The sequenced sample was peripheral blood, obtained on day 0 of MenACWY control vaccination. The receptor source for this set is an adult in good health. Each CDR3 is given with its conserved first and last residue. The D gene is left open where the match is weak. The size of a clone is reported for some rows only, either as once, few or many, or as a class for expanded clones.

>-|TRBJ2-1|TRBV7-2|17|TRBD2
CASSLGSSGRAADEQFF
TGTGCCAGCAGCTTAGGGTCTAGCGGGAGGGCCGCCGATGAGCAGTTCTTC
>-|TRBJ2-2|TRBV19|15|-
CASSVQAANTGELFF
TGTGCCAGTTCCGTTCAAGCGGCGAACACCGGGGAGCTGTTTTTT
>-|TRBJ2-1|TRBV7-6|13|-
CASGRGPANEQFF
TGTGCCTCGGGTCGAGGGCCGGCCAATGAGCAGTTCTTC
>-|TRBJ2-1|TRBV18|17|-
CASSLSTGRGSYNEQFF
TGTGCCAGCTCCCTCTCAACAGGGAGGGGGTCCTACAATGAGCAGTTCTTC
>-|TRBJ2-6|TRBV11-3|15|-
CASSYDGAGANVLTF
TGTGCCAGCAGTTACGACGGCGCTGGGGCCAACGTCCTGACTTTC
>-|TRBJ2-7|TRBV7-3|15|TRBD1
CASSLQGQGTYEQYF
TGTGCCAGCAGCTTACAAGGACAGGGAACCTACGAGCAGTACTTC
>-|TRBJ1-2|TRBV28|13|TRBD1
CASSYAQGFGYTF
TGTGCCAGCAGCTATGCACAGGGGTTCGGCTACACCTTC
>-|TRBJ2-7|TRBV19|14|-
CASSINPGSYEQYF
TGTGCCAGTAGTATAAACCCAGGGTCCTACGAGCAGTACTTC
>-|TRBJ2-3|TRBV6-4|16|-
CASSVLGGASTDTQYF
TGTGCCAGCAGTGTACTTGGCGGGGCTAGCACAGATACGCAGTATTTT
>-|TRBJ2-5|TRBV29-1|14|-
CSVGYPGSRETQYF
TGCAGCGTTGGATATCCAGGGTCGCGGGAGACCCAGTACTTC
>-|TRBJ1-2|TRBV11-2|13|-
CASSLKANYGYTF
TGTGCCAGCAGCTTAAAGGCCAACTATGGCTACACCTTC
>-|TRBJ2-7|TRBV5-1|12|-
CASSLPGYEQYF
TGCGCCAGCAGCTTGCCCGGCTACGAGCAGTACTTC
>once|TRBJ1-5|TRBV5-1|14|-
CASSLGGWGQPQHF
TGCGCCAGCAGCTTGGGAGGGTGGGGTCAGCCCCAGCATTTT
>-|TRBJ2-1|TRBV19|14|-
CASKRSAFYNEQFF
TGTGCCAGCAAGCGGAGTGCTTTTTACAATGAGCAGTTCTTC
>-|TRBJ2-7|TRBV2|11|-
CASRSAHEQYF
TGTGCCAGCAGATCGGCCCACGAGCAGTACTTC
>-|TRBJ2-7|TRBV30|17|TRBD2
CAWSAIPGLAGEGEQYF
TGTGCCTGGAGTGCGATTCCGGGACTAGCGGGAGAGGGAGAGCAGTACTTC
>-|TRBJ1-3|TRBV21-1|15|-
CASSPQGTGGNTIYF
TGTGCCAGCAGCCCACAGGGAACGGGAGGAAACACCATATATTTT
>-|TRBJ1-2|TRBV24-1|13|-
CATSGGRATGYTF
TGTGCCACCAGTGGGGGCAGGGCAACTGGCTACACCTTC
>-|TRBJ2-1|TRBV7-8|13|-
CASRPTERREQFF
TGTGCCAGCAGACCTACCGAGCGGCGTGAGCAGTTCTTC
>once|TRBJ2-1|TRBV19|16|-
CASKFVAGRLGDEQFF
TGTGCCAGTAAGTTTGTGGCAGGACGATTGGGGGATGAGCAGTTCTTC
>-|TRBJ1-4|TRBV29-1|13|TRBD1
CSVSGTGIEKLFF
TGCAGCGTTAGTGGGACAGGGATCGAAAAACTGTTTTTT
>-|TRBJ2-3|TRBV9|15|-
CASSVGFIRADTQYF
TGTGCCAGCAGCGTAGGATTTATTCGGGCAGATACGCAGTATTTT
>-|TRBJ1-1|TRBV2|11|-
CASRTRTEAFF
TGTGCCAGCAGGACGCGCACTGAAGCTTTCTTT
>-|TRBJ1-1|TRBV28|14|-
CASSPGGSRLEAFF
TGTGCCAGCAGTCCGGGGGGAAGTAGACTTGAAGCTTTCTTT
>-|TRBJ2-7|TRBV6-2/TRBV6-3|14|TRBD2
CASSTTSGAYEQYF
TGTGCCAGCAGCACGACTAGCGGAGCCTACGAGCAGTACTTC
>-|TRBJ1-2|TRBV5-1|15|-
CASSLVGGTNYGYTF
TGCGCCAGCAGCTTGGTGGGGGGGACTAACTATGGCTACACCTTC
>-|TRBJ2-6|TRBV19|15|TRBD2
CASSSGGAGANVLTF
TGTGCCAGTAGTTCGGGGGGAGCCGGGGCCAACGTCCTGACTTTC
>-|TRBJ1-2|TRBV2|14|-
CASSPNSKIYGYTF
TGTGCCAGCAGCCCAAACAGTAAAATCTATGGCTACACCTTC
>-|TRBJ2-6|TRBV16|18|TRBD1
CASSHGVDRGRGANVLTF
TGTGCCAGCAGCCACGGAGTGGACAGGGGGCGAGGGGCCAACGTCCTGACTTTC
>-|TRBJ1-2|TRBV19|15|TRBD1
CASSSWTGISYGYTF
TGTGCCAGTAGTTCCTGGACAGGGATCAGCTATGGCTACACCTTC
>-|TRBJ1-6|TRBV29-1|15|-
CSVAEGAPGDSPLHF
TGCAGCGTTGCCGAAGGGGCCCCGGGAGATTCACCCCTCCACTTT